This T cell receptor beta chain was profiled in a study of naive and memory T cell subsets. Both TRBC1 and TRBC2 were covered by a beta constant-region primer of two equimolar oligonucleotides. Four rounds of PCR amplified the ligated cDNA using nested alpha and beta constant-region primers plus SP2. MiXCR, run by TCRdb on the UMI-ligation and nested PCR reads, gives a single entry per CDR3 protein. Of 95,000 to 150,000 distinct CDR3 sequences listed, around a third are singletons. The germline CDR1 and CDR2 sequences are MNHEY and SVGAGI. V gave up 4 bases and J gave up 8 bases, with 14 bases separating them. The CDR3 sequence is 14 residues long. This clonotype was seen only a few times.

The genes are TRBV6-5 and TRBJ1-4, with D perhaps matching TRBD1 (5 bases). The origin of this receptor is a human donor in good health. Sequencing was carried out using central memory CD4+ T cells from blood. This CDR3 reads CASSWASGIEKLFF. The CDR3 DNA is TGTGCCAGCAGTTGGGCGTCAGGGATCGAAAAACTGTTTTTT.